These 23 T cell receptor beta chains were all obtained from the same sample, sequenced in a study of T cells in Graves' hyperthyroidism and ophthalmopathy. Researchers amplified the TCR beta CDR3 regions from RNA transcripts. The primer set for the first-round RT-PCR of the TCR CDR3 was HTBI. One entry per CDR3 protein, called by TCRdb with MiXCR from the multiplex PCR reads. The top ten hold about 48% of the sample, which has approximately 200,000 distinct CDR3 sequences, around 18% seen once. The sequenced material came from blood. The receptors derive from a man aged 40-50 years with Graves' hyperthyroidism.

This clonotype has a count of ten or more. V and J are TRBV27 and TRBJ1-2; the D gene is possibly TRBD1 (5 bases). The ends were cut back, 5 bases at V and 4 bases at J, with 11 bases in the middle. There are 13 residues in the CDR3. Germline V CDR1 and CDR2: MNHEY, SMNVEV (reference sequence). CDR3 nucleotides: TGTGCCAGCAGTGACGGGACCGGCTATGGCTACACCTTC. Translation gives CASSDGTGYGYTF.

Turning to this clonotype: This may be a read error, as it is one base from a much larger clone. The gene calls are TRBV7-9 and TRBJ2-1, with D possibly TRBD2 on 6 matching bases. Looked up from germline, CDR1 is SEHNR and CDR2 is FQNEAQ (reference sequence). The CDR3 runs 12 residues. The ends were cut back, 5 bases at V and 12 bases at J, with 14 bases in the middle. The CDR3 region has the DNA TGTGCCAGCAGCCCACTGGGGGGTGGGCAGTTCTTC. This sequence encodes CASSPLGGGQFF.

This clonotype was counted many times. The chain couples TRBV7-2 to TRBJ2-7; 9 bases are a match to TRBD1. V dropped 5 bases and J dropped 3; count of bases not matched to a gene: 8. CDR3 length: 15 amino acids. The germline gives CDR1 SGHTA, CDR2 FQGNSA. CDR3 nucleotide sequence: TGTGCCAGCAGCCCGCGGACAGGGGCGAGCTACGAGCAGTACTTC. Its translation: CASSPRTGASYEQYF.

This clonotype was picked up many times. The V and J genes are TRBV4-3 and TRBJ1-1; D not certain. The CDR3 runs to 15 residues. V lost 4 bases to trimming and J lost 1 base, with 13 bases between them. Germline assignment: CDR1 LGHNA and CDR2 YSLEER. CDR3 sequence reads: CASSLTGIRNTEAFF. CDR3 sequence (DNA): TGCGCCAGCAGCCTTACGGGGATTCGGAACACTGAAGCTTTCTTT.

At least ten counts were recorded for this clonotype. The J gene is TRBJ2-5, the V gene TRBV27; a possible D gene is TRBD2 (5 bases). Germline V gives CDR1 MNHEY, CDR2 SMNVEV (reference sequence). The CDR3 loop spans 16 amino acids. V lost 2 bases to trimming and J lost 4 bases, with 17 bases between them. The CDR3 DNA is TGTGCCAGCAGTTTAGTTACTGGCGGCGGGCCAGAGACCCAGTACTTC. It yields the protein CASSLVTGGGPETQYF.

This clonotype has a handful of counts. This chain uses TRBV2 with TRBJ2-5, with TRBD2 identical over 8 bases. The ends lost 6 bases at V and 4 bases at J; junction bases unmatched: 10. CDR3 size: 15 residues. From germline, CDR1 is SNHLY and CDR2 FYNNEI. The CDR3 DNA sequence: TGTGCCAGCAGGGGACTCAGCGGGGGCCCAGAGACCCAGTACTTC. As protein: CASRGLSGGPETQYF.

The rearrangement joins TRBV11-2 to TRBJ2-1, with D unclear. The CDR3 totals 12 residues. V was clipped by 2 bases and J by 8 bases, with 7 bases between them. CDR1 is SGHAT and CDR2 is FQNNGV in the germline V gene. Here the CDR3 reads CASSLLIHEQFF. In nucleotides, the CDR3 is TGTGCCAGCAGCTTACTTATCCATGAGCAGTTCTTC.

This clonotype has only a few counts. This chain uses TRBV5-1 with TRBJ1-2; D remains ambiguous. There are 16 residues in the CDR3. Germline-derived CDR1 and CDR2 are SGHRS and YFSETQ. The V gene lost 1 base and the J gene lost 5 bases, with 18 bases spanning the gap. The CDR3 bases are TGCGCCAGCAGCTTGCAAACCGGGCCCACATTTTATGGCTACACCTTC. This sequence encodes CASSLQTGPTFYGYTF.

This clonotype has a count of ten or more. This rearrangement joins TRBV12-3 or TRBV12-4 to TRBJ1-6; 8 bases map to TRBD1. This CDR3 contains 14 residues. Unmatched junction bases numbered 11, after V lost 2 bases and J lost 17 bases. CDR3 region: CASSLRPTTGAVHF. The CDR3, as DNA: TGTGCCAGCAGTTTACGGCCTACGACAGGGGCAGTCCACTTT.

This clonotype was observed at least ten times. The chain employs TRBV2 and TRBJ1-2; D ambiguous. Trimming stripped 8 bases from V and 2 bases from J, with 12 bases between. This CDR3 is built from 13 residues. Germline V gene sequence: CDR1 SNHLY, CDR2 FYNNEI. CDR3 nucleotide sequence: TGTGCCAGCTGTTACAGATCGAACTATGGCTACACCTTC. Residues: CASCYRSNYGYTF.

There are many counts of this clonotype. The V and J genes are TRBV28 and TRBJ2-7; D may be TRBD2 (6 bases). Between the trimmed V and J ends, which lost 6 bases and 5 bases, there was a span of 11 bases. There are 12 residues in the CDR3. Germline V gives CDR1 MDHEN, CDR2 SYDVKM. CDR3 sequence reads: CASRQLAHEQYF. The CDR3 DNA follows: TGTGCCAGCAGACAACTAGCCCACGAGCAGTACTTC. The full variable domain, rest sourced from reference TRBV28 and TRBJ2-7, is DVKVTQSSRYLVKRTGEKVFLECVQDMDHENMFWYRQDPGLGLRLIYFSYDVKMKEKGDIPEGYSVSREKKERFSLILESASTNQTSMYLCASRQLAHEQYFGPGTRLTVT.

This clonotype was counted between two and nine times. V usage is TRBV7-3 and J usage is TRBJ2-5; 8 bases agree with TRBD2. Germline values: CDR1 SGHTA, CDR2 FQGTGA. The trim removed 3 bases at V and 9 bases at J, leaving 18 bases unmatched. CDR3 length: 17 amino acids. The CDR3 DNA follows: TGTGCCAGCAGCTTGTACGCGGGGGGAGGAAGCGTAGGGTCCCAGTACTTC. The encoded protein is CASSLYAGGGSVGSQYF.

This clonotype was observed a handful of times. The CDR3 sequence is CASSLGDGNEKLFF. As DNA, the CDR3 is TGTGCCAGCAGCTTAGGGGACGGGAATGAAAAACTGTTTTTT. The V gene is TRBV7-2, the J gene TRBJ1-4; a weak D match, TRBD1 (5 bases). Germline V gives CDR1 SGHTA, CDR2 FQGNSA. This CDR3 has 14 amino acids. V lost 1 base, J lost 5 bases, and 8 bases lay in between.

The chain carries TRBV20-1 and TRBJ2-3; 8 nucleotides agree with TRBD2. In germline, CDR1 is DFQATT, CDR2 SNEGSKA (reference sequence). Trimming removed 5 bases from V and 3 bases from J; junction bases left unmatched: 16. The CDR3 is made up of 17 amino acids. In DNA form, the CDR3 reads TGCAGTGCTGCCCGGGGGGGGGGCGGCAGTGGGACAGATACGCAGTATTTT. Protein: CSAARGGGGSGTDTQYF.

The table lists this clonotype with many counts. J is TRBJ1-2 and V is TRBV28; D remains ambiguous. CDR1 is MDHEN and CDR2 is SYDVKM in the germline V gene. There are 12 residues in the CDR3. Trimming left V 5 bases short and J 6 bases short, with 10 bases between. CDR3 bases: TGTGCCAGCAGTCTTGGGTTTCATGGCTACACCTTC. Its protein product is CASSLGFHGYTF.

This clonotype was detected many times. CDR3 sequence reads: CSAGGGDSFSDEQFF. CDR3 bases: TGCAGTGCTGGGGGGGGGGATTCCTTTTCGGATGAGCAGTTCTTC. The chain employs TRBV20-1 and TRBJ2-1; 7 bases map to TRBD2. The junction had 15 bases not matched to a gene; V was cut back by 5 bases and J by 8 bases. The germline V gene encodes CDR1 DFQATT and CDR2 SNEGSKA (reference sequence). This CDR3 is 15 amino acids long.

At least ten counts were recorded for this clonotype. The V gene is TRBV28, the J gene TRBJ2-4; either TRBD1 or TRBD2 may supply D (6 bases each). CDR3 size: 18 residues. V lost 6 bases to trimming and J lost 1 base, with 22 bases between them. The germline gives CDR1 MDHEN, CDR2 SYDVKM. CDR3 loop: CASRPLRGAYGAKNIQYF. In DNA form, the CDR3 reads TGTGCCAGCAGACCCCTGAGGGGGGCCTATGGGGCCAAAAACATTCAGTACTTC.

The table lists this clonotype with a few counts. V gene TRBV2 combines with J gene TRBJ2-1; 9 nucleotides agree with TRBD1. The CDR3 length is 14 residues. V gave up 11 bases and J gave up 1 base; unmatched junction bases: 6. Per the germline V gene, CDR1 is SNHLY and CDR2 is FYNNEI. The CDR3 DNA sequence: TGTGCCGGATCACAGGGGGCTTCCTACAATGAGCAGTTCTTC. This encodes CAGSQGASYNEQFF.

In its sample, this clonotype was seen many times. The J gene is TRBJ2-7, the V gene TRBV5-1; D might be TRBD2 (5 bases). The CDR3 spans 11 residues. Between the trimmed V and J ends, which lost 3 bases and 7 bases, there was a span of 8 bases. From germline, CDR1 is SGHRS and CDR2 YFSETQ. CDR3 bases: TGCGCCAGCAGCTCTGAGGGTGAGCAGTACTTC. Translating gives CASSSEGEQYF.

This clonotype was observed many times. The rearrangement joins TRBV7-9 to TRBJ2-2; D remains ambiguous. V was pared by 7 bases and J by 7 bases, with 10 bases between. The CDR3 covers 12 residues. Germline CDR1 and CDR2: SEHNR and FQNEAQ (reference sequence). The CDR3 protein is CASILGGGELFF. CDR3 DNA: TGTGCCAGCATCCTAGGCGGCGGGGAGCTGTTTTTT.

The chain is built from TRBV3-1 and TRBJ1-4; no clear D gene. Looked up from germline, CDR1 is LGHDT and CDR2 is YNNKEL (reference sequence). This CDR3 is 16 amino acids long. With 3 bases removed from V and 1 base from J, the gap between germline ends came to 12 bases. CDR3 loop: CASSQGFRQTNEKLFF. The DNA of the CDR3 is TGTGCCAGCAGCCAGGGATTCCGGCAAACTAATGAAAAACTGTTTTTT.

This clonotype was seen ten or more times. This sequence joins TRBV20-1 and TRBJ2-2; no firm D call. V lost 4 bases and J lost 3, with 15 bases in between. Germline V gene lookup returns CDR1 DFQATT and CDR2 SNEGSKA (reference sequence). The CDR3 is 15 residues long. The CDR3 sequence: CSATAAHRDTGELFF. The CDR3 DNA follows: TGCAGTGCTACGGCAGCTCATAGGGACACCGGGGAGCTGTTTTTT.

This clonotype was picked up a small number of times. The V and J genes are TRBV27 and TRBJ1-2; D is perhaps TRBD1 (6 bases). Trimming shortened V by 5 bases and J by 3 bases, and 13 bases separated the two germline ends. The CDR3 totals 14 residues. Germline assignment: CDR1 MNHEY and CDR2 SMNVEV (reference sequence). CDR3 bases: TGTGCCAGCAGTCTCCAGGGGAATCACTATGGCTACACCTTC. Residues: CASSLQGNHYGYTF.